This T cell receptor beta chain was identified during a study of vaccination and CD4 T cells after COVID-19. Across the whole study: Researchers treated cells with overlapping spike peptides taken from SARS-CoV-2, HCoV-NL63, HCoV-OC43 and HCoV-229E. Study observations and caveats: Researchers report that a median about 87% of reactive clones in convalescent patients surfaced only post-vaccination.

With the Oncomine TCR Beta short-read assay, DNA from cultured CD4+ T cells was sequenced. MiXCR was run by TCRdb on the PCR reads, yielding one entry per CDR3 protein. Among under 6,500 distinct CDR3 sequences listed, around two fifths were seen once. This CDR3 has 13 residues. The V gene lost 3 bases and the J gene lost 5 bases, with 13 bases spanning the gap. Germline V CDR1 and CDR2: DFQATT, SNEGSKA (reference sequence). This clonotype was counted a few times. What it binds is not known. Sample treatment: approximately 9-day PBMC culture with coronavirus spike peptide pools or control peptides (ViraFEST assay). Some 2.2 million PBMCs were grown per well alongside approximately 9.2 IU/ml IL-2 and approximately 9.8 ug/ml peptide pools.

This clonotype was sampled from a human donor who had recovered from COVID-19. Sample: CD4+ T cells from blood, cultured in vitro. The J gene is TRBJ2-5, the V gene TRBV20-1; a weak D match, TRBD1 (6 bases). The CDR3 DNA reads as TGCAGTGCTAGTCAAGGGGGTACGGAGACCCAGTACTTC. It specifies CSASQGGTETQYF.